This T cell receptor (beta chain) appears in the sequencing data of a study of beta chain features in type 1 diabetes. Overall study findings and caveats: Patients with type 1 diabetes showed fewer VDJ junction insertions and more deletions. Type 1 diabetes patients showed a moderate but significant shortening of TCRB CDR3s in all four CD4+ subsets. High-TCR-expressing cells could be over-represented by cDNA sequencing.

Every bit of the isolated RNA underwent reverse transcription, so sequencing read expressed TCRB transcripts. About 3.57 million reads per sample were averaged for naive, central memory and regulatory samples. Generated by immunoSEQ multiplex PCR, the TCRdb table keeps only in-frame clones and is missing some. The sample yields over 90,000 clones, around 30% seen once. Stem cell-like memory, regulatory, central memory and naive CD4+ cells were sorted via CD45RO/CCR7/CD25/CD127/CD95/CD27. This clone was seen a few times. Its antigen is unknown. J lost 8 bases, V lost 5 bases, and 8 bases had no gene match. The CDR3 contains 13 residues. Germline V lookup: CDR1 MNHNS, CDR2 SASEGT.

This TCR came from a woman between 18 and 29 years old with type 1 diabetes. The chain uses TRBV6-1 and TRBJ1-2; 7 positions agree with TRBD1. The specimen was central memory CD4+ T cells from blood. The DNA of the CDR3 is TGTGCCAGCAGTCCATTGACAGGGAGCGGCTACACCTTC. Its protein product is CASSPLTGSGYTF.